These T cell receptor beta chains were read from a single sample in a study of blood T cell repertoires in COVID-19. Data came from immunoSEQ multiplex PCR; TCRdb stores just in-frame clones and leaves some out. The sample yields 170,000 or so clones, approximately 88% seen once. Sample: peripheral blood. Receptors originate from a man younger than 30 with active or convalescent COVID-19. Both conserved end residues are part of each CDR3.

j_gene,v_gene,CDR3aa
TRBJ2-1,TRBV30,CAWSVGLAGPNEQFF
TRBJ2-4,TRBV28,CASSRKLGIQYF
TRBJ2-7,TRBV19,CASSWKGTGSSYEQYF
TRBJ2-7,TRBV6-5,CASSYRDSSSYEQYF
TRBJ1-4,TRBV11-2,CASSLEGRVGPNEKLFF
TRBJ1-6,TRBV18,CASSPPTGQGLSPLHF
TRBJ2-1,TRBV9,CASSVGGTSDNEQFF
TRBJ1-1,TRBV28,CASSSQGTGYVSAFF
TRBJ1-3,TRBV4-2,CASSQVLRGSGNTIYF
TRBJ2-5,TRBV5-4,CASSLGLAGGLETQYF
TRBJ2-7,TRBV4-1,CASTRYASSPYEQYF
TRBJ2-7,TRBV6-5,CASSPGRGQYEQYF
TRBJ2-3,TRBV19,CASARLEGTDTQYF
TRBJ1-2,TRBV7-9,CASSLAAGGELSGYTF
TRBJ2-1,TRBV12-3/TRBV12-4,CASSLQAARFF
TRBJ1-2,TRBV24-1,CATSDRTGNYGYTF
TRBJ2-7,TRBV5-1,CASSYDRGKDEQYF
TRBJ1-6,TRBV5-1,CASSFGTGGVNSPLHF
TRBJ1-4,TRBV7-9,CAIRDINEKLFF
TRBJ1-1,TRBV20-1,CSASWTGGMNTEAFF
TRBJ1-2,TRBV4-1,CASSQERGGYGYTF
TRBJ1-2,TRBV20-1,CSASPTGARYGYTF
TRBJ2-3,TRBV7-2,CASSTLGAASTDTQYF
TRBJ2-1,TRBV5-1,CASSSFLAEGDNEQFF